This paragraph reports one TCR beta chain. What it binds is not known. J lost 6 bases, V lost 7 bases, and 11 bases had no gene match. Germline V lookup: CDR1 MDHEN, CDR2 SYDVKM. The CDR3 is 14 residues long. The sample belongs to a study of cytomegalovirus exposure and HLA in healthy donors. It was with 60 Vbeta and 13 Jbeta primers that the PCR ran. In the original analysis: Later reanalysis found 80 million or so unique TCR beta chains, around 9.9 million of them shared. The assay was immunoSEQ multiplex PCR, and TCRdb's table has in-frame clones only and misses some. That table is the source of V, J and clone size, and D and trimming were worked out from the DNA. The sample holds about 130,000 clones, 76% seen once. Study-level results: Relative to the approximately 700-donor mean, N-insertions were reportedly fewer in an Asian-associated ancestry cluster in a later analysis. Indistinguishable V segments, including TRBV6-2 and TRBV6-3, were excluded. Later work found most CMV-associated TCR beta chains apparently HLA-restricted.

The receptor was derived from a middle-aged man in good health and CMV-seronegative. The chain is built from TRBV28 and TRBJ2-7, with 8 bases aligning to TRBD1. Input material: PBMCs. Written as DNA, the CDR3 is TGTGCCAGCAATTACCAGGGGGCTTGGGTCGAGCAGTACTTC. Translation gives CASNYQGAWVEQYF.